This T cell receptor (beta chain) was recorded in a study of cytomegalovirus exposure and HLA in healthy donors. Study-level points and caveats: Reports indicated that the classifier achieved high specificity and sensitivity in diagnosing cytomegalovirus status. Many donors carried some public TCRs, although rarity characterized most TCR sequences. The study had only CMV serostatus as immune exposure information.

The primer mix had 60 Vbeta and 13 Jbeta primers. Generated by immunoSEQ multiplex PCR, the TCRdb table keeps only in-frame clones and is missing some. In total, the table holds 40,000 or so clones. On this clone itself: No antigen is known for it.

This clonotype originated in a male donor in good health and CMV-seronegative. Sequencing was done on a sample of PBMCs.

The CDR3 loop reads CSVVTRGEAFF. DNA for the CDR3: TGCAGCGTTGTAACCAGGGGTGAAGCTTTCTTT. The V and J genes are TRBV29-1 and TRBJ1-1; D might be TRBD1 (6 bases). V was shortened by 4 bases and J by 7 bases, with 10 bases between the two germline ends. Germline V gives CDR1 SQVTM, CDR2 ANQGSEA. The CDR3 has 11 amino acids.